The present T cell receptor beta chain was sequenced within a study of post-analysis software for immune sequencing data. Study information: Clinical courses comprised relapsing-remitting, secondary progressive and progressive-relapsing multiple sclerosis.

V gave up 4 bases and J gave up 3 bases, with 7 bases separating them. Germline V gene lookup returns CDR1 SGHTA and CDR2 FQGNSA. The CDR3 spans 13 residues. The study, taken as a whole, reports: Included in a set of a few TRBV segments more frequent in patients than controls were TRBV5-6, TRBV5-1 and TRBV20-1. F measure grouped same-batch samples tightly together.

This clonotype was seen only a few times. What it recognizes is unknown. Unique molecular identifiers were carried by the TCR beta cDNA libraries. From around 0.96 to 9.9 million T cells, 400,000 to 650,000 cDNA molecules were obtained. TCRdb re-called the PCR reads through MiXCR, storing one row per CDR3 protein. Of about 430,000 distinct CDR3 sequences listed, roughly 38% were seen once; the top ten hold 7.5% to 8.5%. The sequence was collected from a girl aged 2 to 10 with multiple sclerosis. Sequencing was done on a sample of blood. This sequence joins TRBV7-2 and TRBJ2-1, with D unresolved. CDR3 nucleotides: TGTGCCAGCAGCTCCTACCTCTACAATGAGCAGTTCTTC. This encodes CASSSYLYNEQFF.